The 18 T cell receptor beta chains presented below share a single source sample, sequenced in a study of blood T cell repertoires in COVID-19. TCRdb keeps only in-frame clones here, not all; method: immunoSEQ multiplex PCR. Of 200,000 to 250,000 clones listed, approximately 80% are singletons. Sequenced material: PBMCs or T cells enriched from blood (not recorded which). Receptor source: a man aged 40-50 years who had recovered from COVID-19.

Here the CDR3 DNA reads TGTGCCAGCAGCTTGTCCAGTCCTCTTCACGAGCAGTACTTC. This encodes CASSLSSPLHEQYF. V gene TRBV7-9 combines with J gene TRBJ2-7; no reliable D call. The CDR3 spans 14 residues. Germline CDR1 SEHNR, CDR2 FQNEAQ (reference sequence). Trimming shortened V by 3 bases and J by 5 bases, and 14 bases separated the two germline ends.

This clone was observed once. The rearrangement links TRBV7-2 to TRBJ1-5; D call uncertain. V was pared by 3 bases and J by 5 bases, with 11 bases between. This CDR3 has 14 residues. Germline V gene data show CDR1 as SGHTA and CDR2 as FQGNSA. The CDR3 loop reads CASSFSTQHQPQHF. CDR3 sequence (DNA): TGTGCCAGCAGCTTCTCAACACAACATCAGCCCCAGCATTTT.

The V call is TRBV18, the J call TRBJ1-1; D is ambiguous. Germline loops: CDR1 KGHSH, CDR2 LQKENI. The CDR3 spans 14 residues. V shed 3 bases and J shed 1 base, with 9 bases lying between them. CDR3 nucleotides: TGTGCCAGCTCACCCGGTAGTTCGAACACTGAAGCTTTCTTT. This sequence encodes CASSPGSSNTEAFF.

V is TRBV2 and J is TRBJ2-1; TRBD2 aligns across 11 bases. The CDR3 runs to 16 residues. Germline trimming cut 5 bases from V and 3 bases from J; bases unmatched to any gene: 6. Germline assignment: CDR1 SNHLY and CDR2 FYNNEI. The CDR3 nucleotides read TGTGCCAGCAGTATAGGGACTAGCGGCTACTACAATGAGCAGTTCTTC. Encoded protein: CASSIGTSGYYNEQFF.

The chain combines TRBV5-1 with TRBJ2-2; tentative D call: TRBD2 (6 bases). This CDR3 has 17 amino acids. V was clipped by 1 base and J by 2 bases, with 15 bases between them. The germline V gene encodes CDR1 SGHRS and CDR2 YFSETQ. The CDR3 here is CASSLMWGGGNTGELFF. Written as DNA, the CDR3 is TGCGCCAGCAGCTTGATGTGGGGAGGCGGAAACACCGGGGAGCTGTTTTTT.

This sequence joins TRBV19 and TRBJ1-4, with 7 bases identical to TRBD1. In germline, CDR1 is LNHDA, CDR2 SQIVND (reference sequence). The CDR3 runs to 17 residues. Losses at the gene ends were 6 bases for V and 5 bases for J; bases not matched to a gene: 15. The CDR3 DNA follows: TGTGCCAGTAGCAGAGGAAGGGGGCTGGGGGTGAATGAAAAACTGTTTTTT. This translates into CASSRGRGLGVNEKLFF. The full variable domain, rest sourced from reference TRBV19 and TRBJ1-4, is DGGITQSPKYLFRKEGQNVTLSCEQNLNHDAMYWYRQDPGQGLRLIYYSQIVNDFQKGDIAEGYSVSREKKESFPLTVTSAQKNPTAFYLCASSRGRGLGVNEKLFFGSGTQLSVL.

The rearrangement uses TRBV4-2 and TRBJ1-2; a possible D gene is TRBD1 (6 bases). Germline V lookup: CDR1 LGHNA, CDR2 YNFKEQ. The CDR3 has 14 residues. Deletions cut 0 bases from V and 8 bases from J, with 13 bases between. CDR3 bases: TGTGCCAGCAGCCAAGATCGTCAGGGGAGAGGCTACACCTTC. Its protein is CASSQDRQGRGYTF.

The chain has TRBV6-2 or TRBV6-3 and TRBJ1-6; D is unclear. The CDR3 is 15 amino acids. The germline CDR1 and CDR2 sequences are MNHEY and SVGEGT. Trimming cost V 2 bases and J 7 bases, with 12 bases left between them. CDR3 sequence: CASSYDTSPNSPLHF. The CDR3 region has the DNA TGTGCCAGCAGTTACGACACCTCCCCGAATTCACCCCTCCACTTT.

The gene calls are TRBV27 and TRBJ2-7; 12 bases line up with TRBD1. The germline V gene encodes CDR1 MNHEY and CDR2 SMNVEV (reference sequence). This CDR3 region has 16 residues. Unmatched junction bases numbered 2, after V lost 2 bases and J lost 0 bases. CDR3 residues: CASSLGTGGNSYEQYF. In DNA, the CDR3 is TGTGCCAGCAGTTTAGGGACAGGGGGCAACTCCTACGAGCAGTACTTC.

This clone came up a few times. This chain connects TRBV6-5 to TRBJ2-7, with TRBD2 as a possible D gene (6 bases). V was trimmed by 6 bases and J by 6 bases, leaving 12 bases between them. The CDR3 totals 12 residues. Looked up from germline, CDR1 is MNHEY and CDR2 is SVGAGI. The CDR3, as DNA: TGTGCCAGCAGCGACCCCGGGGGCGAGCAGTACTTC. This translates into CASSDPGGEQYF.

The V gene is TRBV25-1, the J gene TRBJ2-7; 7 nucleotides agree with TRBD1. CDR3 length equals 14 residues. Per the germline V gene, CDR1 is MGHDK and CDR2 is SYGVNS. V lost 1 base, J lost 4 bases, and 4 bases stayed unmatched. The CDR3: CASSEWDSEYEQYF. CDR3 in DNA: TGTGCCAGCAGTGAATGGGACAGTGAGTACGAGCAGTACTTC.

V gene TRBV7-8 combines with J gene TRBJ1-2, with D perhaps TRBD1 (5 bases). This CDR3 is 15 amino acids long. The V and J ends lost 5 bases and 0 bases respectively, with 13 bases between them. Germline loops: CDR1 SGHVS, CDR2 FQNEAQ. For the CDR3, the DNA is TGTGCCAGCAGCAACGGGGGAATAGCTAACTATGGCTACACCTTC. Its translation: CASSNGGIANYGYTF.

V usage is TRBV5-1 and J usage is TRBJ1-3, with 11 bases aligning to TRBD1. Germline CDR1 is SGHRS and CDR2 is YFSETQ. The CDR3 consists of 18 residues. V shed 3 bases and J 6 bases; nucleotides not matched to a gene: 14. The CDR3 DNA sequence: TGCGCCAGCAGCTCCTCCCCAAGGACAGGGGGCCTTGCAAACACCATATATTTT. Amino acids: CASSSSPRTGGLANTIYF.

The gene calls are TRBV27 and TRBJ1-5, with D possibly being TRBD1 (6 bases). The CDR3 runs to 16 residues. The V gene's germline CDR1 is MNHEY and CDR2 SMNVEV (reference sequence). The V end lost 5 bases, the J end lost 0 bases, and 14 bases lay between the germline ends. In DNA form, the CDR3 reads TGTGCCAGCAGTCCCACCGGGACAAATAGCAATCAGCCCCAGCATTTT. Its translation: CASSPTGTNSNQPQHF.

As DNA, the CDR3 is TGTGCCAGCAGGATGGGCTTCGAGGCTTTCTTT. As protein: CASRMGFEAFF. The V and J genes are TRBV6-5 and TRBJ1-1; D is undetermined. CDR1 and CDR2 (germline): MNHEY, SVGAGI. The CDR3 has 11 residues. Trimming shortened V by 6 bases and J by 11 bases, and 13 bases separated the two germline ends.

The sample holds one count of this clone. The V and J genes are TRBV25-1 and TRBJ2-1; D may be TRBD2 (5 bases). Per germline, CDR1 MGHDK and CDR2 SYGVNS. This CDR3 spans 13 amino acids. The V and J ends lost 4 bases and 5 bases respectively, with 9 bases between them. CDR3 protein: CASSGSGDNEQFF. The CDR3 DNA reads as TGTGCCAGCAGTGGGTCCGGGGACAATGAGCAGTTCTTC.

V and J are TRBV5-5 and TRBJ2-3, with 7 nucleotides matching TRBD2. J gave up 4 bases and V 4 bases, and 3 bases lay outside the gene matches. Per germline, CDR1 SGHKS and CDR2 YYEKEE (reference sequence). This CDR3 contains 13 residues. Here the CDR3 reads CASSLTSADTQYF. The CDR3 nucleotides are TGTGCCAGCAGCCTAACTAGCGCAGATACGCAGTATTTT.

The chain couples TRBV7-3 to TRBJ2-1, with D hard to call. Germline V gene sequence: CDR1 SGHTA, CDR2 FQGTGA. This CDR3 has 15 amino acids. V was pared by 2 bases and J by 5 bases, with 13 bases between. Written as DNA, the CDR3 is TGTGCCAGCAGCTTAGCGACATCTTCAAACAATGAGCAGTTCTTC. Its translation: CASSLATSSNNEQFF.